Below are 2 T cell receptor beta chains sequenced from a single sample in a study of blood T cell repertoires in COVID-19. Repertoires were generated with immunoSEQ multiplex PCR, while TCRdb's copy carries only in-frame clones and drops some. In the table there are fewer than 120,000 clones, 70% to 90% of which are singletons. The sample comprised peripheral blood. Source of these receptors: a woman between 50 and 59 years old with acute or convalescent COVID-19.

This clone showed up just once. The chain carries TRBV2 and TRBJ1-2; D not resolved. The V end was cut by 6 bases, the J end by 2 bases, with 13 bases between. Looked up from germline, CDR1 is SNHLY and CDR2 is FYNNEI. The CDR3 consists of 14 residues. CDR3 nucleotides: TGTGCCAGCAGCATAGGGAGGCAGAACTATGGCTACACCTTC. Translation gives CASSIGRQNYGYTF.

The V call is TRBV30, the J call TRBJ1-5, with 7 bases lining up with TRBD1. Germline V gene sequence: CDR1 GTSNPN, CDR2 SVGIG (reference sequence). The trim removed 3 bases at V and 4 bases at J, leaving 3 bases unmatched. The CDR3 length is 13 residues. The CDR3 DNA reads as TGTGCCTGGAGCCGGGACAGTAATCAGCCCCAGCATTTT. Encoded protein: CAWSRDSNQPQHF.